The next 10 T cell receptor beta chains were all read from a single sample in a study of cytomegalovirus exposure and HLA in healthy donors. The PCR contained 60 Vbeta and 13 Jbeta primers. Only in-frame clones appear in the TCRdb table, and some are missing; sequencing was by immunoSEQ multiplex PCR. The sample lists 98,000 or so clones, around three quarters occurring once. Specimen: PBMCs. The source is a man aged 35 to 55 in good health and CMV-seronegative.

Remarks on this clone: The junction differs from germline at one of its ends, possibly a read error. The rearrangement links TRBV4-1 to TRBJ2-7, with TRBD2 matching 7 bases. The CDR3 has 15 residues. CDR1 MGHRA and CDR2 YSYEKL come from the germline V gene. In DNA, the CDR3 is TGCGCCGGCAGCCCCAGCGGGATCACCTCCTACGAGCAGTACTTC. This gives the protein CAGSPSGITSYEQYF.

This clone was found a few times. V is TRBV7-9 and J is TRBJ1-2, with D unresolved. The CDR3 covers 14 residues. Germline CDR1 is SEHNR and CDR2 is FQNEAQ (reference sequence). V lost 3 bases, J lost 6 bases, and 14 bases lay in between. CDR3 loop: CASSFGILADGYTF. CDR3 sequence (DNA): TGTGCCAGCAGCTTTGGTATCCTGGCGGATGGCTACACCTTC.

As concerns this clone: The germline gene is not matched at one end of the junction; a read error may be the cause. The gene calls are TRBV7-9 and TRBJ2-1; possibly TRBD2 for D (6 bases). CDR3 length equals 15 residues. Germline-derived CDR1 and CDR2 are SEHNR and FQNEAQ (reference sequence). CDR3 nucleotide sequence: TGTTCCAGCACCCAGTCCGGGACTCTCCTGAAAGAGCAGTTCTTC. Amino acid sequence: CSSTQSGTLLKEQFF.

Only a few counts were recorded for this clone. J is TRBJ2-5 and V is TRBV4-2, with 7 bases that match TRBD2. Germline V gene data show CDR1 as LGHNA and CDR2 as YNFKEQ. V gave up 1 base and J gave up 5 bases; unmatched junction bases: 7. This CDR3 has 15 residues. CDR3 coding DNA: TGTGCCAGCAGCCAAGGCACTAGCGAGCGGGAGACCCAGTACTTC. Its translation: CASSQGTSERETQYF.

This CDR3 is CASSQQRGWDTSNQPQHF. The CDR3 nucleotides are TGTGCCAGCAGCCAACAACGGGGATGGGACACTAGCAATCAGCCCCAGCATTTT. This rearrangement joins TRBV9 to TRBJ1-5, with a possible D match to TRBD1 (6 bases). With 4 bases removed from V and 0 bases from J, the gap between germline ends came to 20 bases. The CDR3 totals 18 residues. Per the germline V gene, CDR1 is SGDLS and CDR2 is YYNGEE.

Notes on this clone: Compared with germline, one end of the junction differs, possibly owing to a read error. Here the CDR3 reads CASSLAGGPPDTQYF. In DNA form, the CDR3 reads TGTGCCAGCAGTTTAGCGGGGGGGCCCCCAGATACGCAGTATTTT. The V and J genes are TRBV7-2 and TRBJ2-3; 11 bases line up with TRBD2. The CDR3 spans 15 residues. Germline CDR1 SGHTA, CDR2 FQGNSA.

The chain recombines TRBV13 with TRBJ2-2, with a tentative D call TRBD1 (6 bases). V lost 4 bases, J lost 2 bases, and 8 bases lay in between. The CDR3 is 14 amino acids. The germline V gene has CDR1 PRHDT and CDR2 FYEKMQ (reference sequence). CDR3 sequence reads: CASSSQGNTGELFF. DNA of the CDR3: TGTGCCAGCAGCTCACAGGGAAACACCGGGGAGCTGTTTTTT. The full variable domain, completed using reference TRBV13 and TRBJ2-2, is AAGVIQSPRHLIKEKRETATLKCYPIPRHDTVYWYQQGPGQDPQFLISFYEKMQSDKGSIPDRFSAQQFSDYHSELNMSSLELGDSALYFCASSSQGNTGELFFGEGSRLTVL.

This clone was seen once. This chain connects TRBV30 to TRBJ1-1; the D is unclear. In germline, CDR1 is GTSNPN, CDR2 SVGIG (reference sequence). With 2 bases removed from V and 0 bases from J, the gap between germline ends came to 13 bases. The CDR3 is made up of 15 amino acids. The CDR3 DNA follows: TGTGCCTGGAGTCCCTTACAGTTACTGAACACTGAAGCTTTCTTT. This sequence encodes CAWSPLQLLNTEAFF.

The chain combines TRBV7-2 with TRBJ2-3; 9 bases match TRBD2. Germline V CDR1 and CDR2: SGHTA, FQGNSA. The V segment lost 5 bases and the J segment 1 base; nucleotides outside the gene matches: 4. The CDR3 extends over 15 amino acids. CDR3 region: CASSHSGSRTDTQYF. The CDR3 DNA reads TGTGCCAGCAGCCATAGCGGGAGTCGCACAGATACGCAGTATTTT.

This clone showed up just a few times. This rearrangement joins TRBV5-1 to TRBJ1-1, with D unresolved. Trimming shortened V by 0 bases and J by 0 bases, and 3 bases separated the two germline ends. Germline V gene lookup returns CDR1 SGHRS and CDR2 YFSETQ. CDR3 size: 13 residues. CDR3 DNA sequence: TGCGCCAGCAGCTTGGATATGAACACTGAAGCTTTCTTT. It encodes CASSLDMNTEAFF. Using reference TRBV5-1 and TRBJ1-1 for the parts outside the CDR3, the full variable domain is KAGVTQTPRYLIKTRGQQVTLSCSPISGHRSVSWYQQTPGQGLQFLFEYFSETQRNKGNFPGRFSGRQFSNSRSEMNVSTLELGDSALYLCASSLDMNTEAFFGQGTRLTVV.